Below are 14 T cell receptor beta chains sequenced from a single sample in a study of T cells in Graves' hyperthyroidism and ophthalmopathy (dated by TCRdb to about 2019). Library construction relied on multiplex PCR. Sequencing was carried out with an Illumina HiSeq 2000. The TCR beta CDR3 regions were amplified from RNA transcripts. The TCR CDR3 was subjected to a first round of RT-PCR using the HTBI primer set and the Qiagen OneStep RT-PCR kit. TCRdb reprocessed the public reads (quality trimming at Q25 with fastp, clone calling with MiXCR) and kept in-frame beta chains. Duplicate CDR3 protein sequences are folded into a single record with the most common DNA and genes. The sample contains about 840,000 distinct CDR3 sequences, roughly 40% of them found a single time. The ten most abundant clones make up approximately 10% of the sample. The sequenced sample was blood. The receptors originated from a man aged 18 to 30 with Graves' hyperthyroidism.

The V gene is TRBV20-1, the J gene TRBJ1-6, with D unresolved. The CDR3 spans 19 residues. V lost 2 bases and J 0 bases, leaving 20 bases between the germline ends. CDR1 and CDR2 (germline): DFQATT, SNEGSKA (reference sequence). The CDR3 is CSARPTAWTASSYNSPLHF. Here the CDR3 DNA reads TGCAGTGCTAGACCGACCGCCTGGACGGCCAGCTCCTATAATTCACCCCTCCACTTT.

This clonotype was observed many times. The rearrangement links TRBV20-1 to TRBJ1-1, with 8 bases fitting TRBD1. Germline V CDR1 and CDR2: DFQATT, SNEGSKA (reference sequence). The CDR3 spans 12 residues. After removal of 6 bases from V and 8 bases from J, the junction contained 8 bases not matched to a gene. CDR3 nucleotide sequence: TGCAGTGCCCCACTCCGGGACAGGGAAGCTTTCTTT. It codes for CSAPLRDREAFF.

V usage is TRBV12-3 or TRBV12-4 and J usage is TRBJ1-4; TRBD1 is a possible D gene (5 bases). V was pared by 5 bases and J by 8 bases, with 18 bases between. The CDR3 loop spans 15 amino acids. CDR3 protein: CASSLSPSWGEKLFF. The CDR3 bases are TGTGCCAGCAGTCTGAGCCCATCCTGGGGCGAAAAACTGTTTTTT.

The chain employs TRBV9 and TRBJ1-1; D is unclear. Germline CDR1 SGDLS, CDR2 YYNGEE. There are 13 residues in the CDR3. Trimming cost V 4 bases and J 4 bases, with 11 bases left between them. CDR3 nucleotide sequence: TGTGCCAGCAGCCAAGAGAGCCCCACTGAAGCTTTCTTT. This encodes CASSQESPTEAFF.

This clonotype appeared many times. J is TRBJ1-3 and V is TRBV6-5, with D possibly being TRBD1 (6 bases). The CDR3 covers 13 residues. The V and J ends lost 8 bases and 0 bases respectively, with 8 bases between them. The germline V gene has CDR1 MNHEY and CDR2 SVGAGI. This CDR3 reads CASGQHSGNTIYF. The CDR3 region has the DNA TGTGCCAGCGGACAGCACTCTGGAAACACCATATATTTT.

This clonotype was picked up many times. The V and J genes are TRBV2 and TRBJ1-2, with D maybe TRBD1 (5 bases). Germline CDR1 is SNHLY and CDR2 is FYNNEI. V was shortened by 10 bases and J by 8 bases, with 20 bases between the two germline ends. The CDR3 is 13 residues long. CDR3 in DNA: TGTGCCAACGCGGGTGGATCGGGACGAGGCTACACCTTC. Amino acid sequence: CANAGGSGRGYTF. The variable domain in full, with the rest retrieved from reference TRBV2 and TRBJ1-2, is EPEVTQTPSHQVTQMGQEVILRCVPISNHLYFYWYRQILGQKVEFLVSFYNNEISEKSEIFDDQFSVERPDGSNFTLKIRSTKLEDSAMYFCANAGGSGRGYTFGSGTRLTVV.

V usage is TRBV15 and J usage is TRBJ1-4; TRBD1 might be the D (5 bases). CDR1 and CDR2 from the germline V gene are LNHNV and YYDKDF (reference sequence). The CDR3 totals 13 residues. With 6 bases removed from V and 5 bases from J, the gap between germline ends came to 10 bases. In DNA, the CDR3 is TGTGCCACCAGAGGGGCAGCGAATGAAAAACTGTTTTTT. Translated: CATRGAANEKLFF.

This clonotype was seen a handful of times. This sequence joins TRBV4-1 and TRBJ2-5; D could derive from TRBD1 or TRBD2 (6 bases each). The CDR3 runs 15 residues. V was shortened by 4 bases and J by 5 bases, with 17 bases between the two germline ends. Germline values: CDR1 MGHRA, CDR2 YSYEKL. The CDR3 spells CASSPNGGDGETQYF. CDR3 coding DNA: TGCGCCAGCAGCCCCAACGGGGGCGATGGGGAGACCCAGTACTTC.

This clonotype has only a few counts. The V call is TRBV19, the J call TRBJ1-3; D is ambiguous. The CDR3 is made up of 14 amino acids. Trimming left V 3 bases short and J 0 bases short, with 6 bases between. Germline V gene data show CDR1 as LNHDA and CDR2 as SQIVND (reference sequence). The CDR3 nucleotides read TGTGCCAGTAGTATGGGCAGCTCTGGAAACACCATATATTTT. This encodes CASSMGSSGNTIYF.

This clonotype was counted only a few times. CDR3 DNA: TGCGCCAGCAGCCAAGCACCCTCCCAGGGCGAAAAACTGTTTTTT. Translating gives CASSQAPSQGEKLFF. The chain links TRBV4-1 to TRBJ1-4, with TRBD1 as a possible D gene (5 bases). V was shortened by 1 base and J by 8 bases, with 14 bases between the two germline ends. Germline loops: CDR1 MGHRA, CDR2 YSYEKL. The CDR3 consists of 15 residues.

The count of this clonotype is one. The chain is built from TRBV9 and TRBJ2-3, with 9 bases identical to TRBD2. Germline V gene lookup returns CDR1 SGDLS and CDR2 YYNGEE. With 2 bases clipped from V and 2 bases from J, the junction kept 3 bases outside the gene matches. The CDR3 is 15 residues long. The CDR3 protein is CASSVSGRNTDTQYF. The CDR3 bases are TGTGCCAGCAGCGTTAGCGGGAGAAACACAGATACGCAGTATTTT.

This clonotype has ten or more counts. V is TRBV29-1 and J is TRBJ2-6, with TRBD2 identical over 10 bases. Germline V lookup: CDR1 SQVTM, CDR2 ANQGSEA. CDR3 size: 16 residues. Germline trimming cut 6 bases from V and 4 bases from J; bases unmatched to any gene: 9. CDR3 sequence (DNA): TGCAGCGTAGAGGGACTAGCGATGTCCGGGGCCAACGTCCTGACTTTC. Residues: CSVEGLAMSGANVLTF.

This clonotype occurred a few times. J is TRBJ1-5 and V is TRBV19; TRBD1 matches at 9 bases. Germline V lookup: CDR1 LNHDA, CDR2 SQIVND (reference sequence). J was trimmed by 1 base and V by 9 bases; bases with no gene match: 7. The CDR3 is made up of 15 amino acids. The CDR3 bases are TGTGCCAGCGGGACCGGGACAGGGAGCAATCAGCCCCAGCATTTT. Its protein product is CASGTGTGSNQPQHF. Full variable domain (missing parts from reference TRBV19 and TRBJ1-5): DGGITQSPKYLFRKEGQNVTLSCEQNLNHDAMYWYRQDPGQGLRLIYYSQIVNDFQKGDIAEGYSVSREKKESFPLTVTSAQKNPTAFYLCASGTGTGSNQPQHFGDGTRLSIL.

This clonotype was detected ten times or more. V is TRBV19 and J is TRBJ2-5; TRBD1 matches at 11 bases. V was clipped by 5 bases and J by 5 bases; unmatched bases: 7. CDR3 length: 15 amino acids. Germline V gene lookup returns CDR1 LNHDA and CDR2 SQIVND (reference sequence). Written as DNA, the CDR3 is TGTGCCAGTAGTCTCGGACAGGGGGCTTGGGAGACCCAGTACTTC. It translates to CASSLGQGAWETQYF.